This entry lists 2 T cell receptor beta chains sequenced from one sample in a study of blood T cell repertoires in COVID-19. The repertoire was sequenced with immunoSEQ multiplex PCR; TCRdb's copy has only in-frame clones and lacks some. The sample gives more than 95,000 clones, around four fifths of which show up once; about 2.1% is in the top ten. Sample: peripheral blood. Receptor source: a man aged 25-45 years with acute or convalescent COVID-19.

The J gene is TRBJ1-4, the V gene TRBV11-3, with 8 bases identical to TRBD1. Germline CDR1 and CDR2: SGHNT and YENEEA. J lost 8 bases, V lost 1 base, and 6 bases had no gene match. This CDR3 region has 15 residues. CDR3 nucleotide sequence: TGTGCCAGCAGCTTAGCAGGACAGGGACACGAAAAACTGTTTTTT. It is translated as CASSLAGQGHEKLFF.

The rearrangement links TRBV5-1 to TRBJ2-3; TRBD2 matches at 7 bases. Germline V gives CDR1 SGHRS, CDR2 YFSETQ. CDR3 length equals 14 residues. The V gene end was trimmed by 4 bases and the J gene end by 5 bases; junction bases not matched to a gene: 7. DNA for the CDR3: TGCGCCAGCAGCCGGCCGGGGGAGGGAGATACGCAGTATTTT. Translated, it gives CASSRPGEGDTQYF.